This record looks at one T cell receptor beta chain sequence and its context. The sample belongs to a study of OX40 agonist ivuxolimab in advanced cancers. The protocol was immunoSEQ multiplex PCR, while the TCRdb copy is restricted to in-frame clones and leaves out a portion. Among 45,000 to 55,000 clones listed, roughly 89% were seen once. Trimming cost V 0 bases and J 1 base, with 7 bases left between them. This CDR3 comprises 15 residues. The germline CDR1 and CDR2 sequences are MNHNY and SVGAGI (reference sequence). The clonotype was recovered from an adult with an advanced solid tumor such as melanoma, head and neck, liver or kidney cancer. The input for sequencing was CD4+ or CD8+ T cells sorted from blood, taken in a trial of the OX40 agonist ivuxolimab. This chain joins TRBV6-6 and TRBJ1-5; D unclear. CDR3 in DNA: TGTGCCAGCAGTTACTCGATAACAAGCAATCAGCCCCAGCATTTT. It codes for CASSYSITSNQPQHF.